One sample yielded the 3 T cell receptor beta chains listed below, sequenced in a study of T cells in localized non-small cell lung cancer (TCRdb year 2020). Library prep was done by the immunoSEQ multiplex PCR assay. TCRdb obtained this table from immuneACCESS and retained in-frame rearrangements with V and J assigned. These tables miss some clones; where compared with another copy, unresolved V genes account for less than half of the shortfall, and the remainder is unexplained. In all, the sample holds about 11,000 clones, and just under 30% of those were seen once. The ten most abundant clones make up 5.2% of the sample. Sequenced here: lung tumor tissue, sampled before any cancer treatment. The receptor set was obtained from a man between 40 and 70 years old with stage I lung adenocarcinoma.

The DNA for the CDR3 is TGCGCCAGCAGTGAGAAGGATAGCGGCTACACCTTC. Translating it yields CASSEKDSGYTF. The genes are TRBV10-2 and TRBJ1-2; D call uncertain. The CDR3 contains 12 residues. The V end was cut by 2 bases, the J end by 8 bases, with 9 bases between. CDR1 and CDR2 (germline): WSHSY, SAAADI.

This clone was observed a handful of times. The rearrangement joins TRBV11-3 to TRBJ1-5; weak D call: TRBD1 (6 bases). The CDR3 contains 14 residues. V gave up 3 bases and J gave up 6 bases, with 12 bases separating them. Germline V lookup: CDR1 SGHNT, CDR2 YENEEA. CDR3 coding DNA: TGTGCCAGCAGCTTCACGGGGGCTCCTCAGCCCCAGCATTTT. The encoded protein is CASSFTGAPQPQHF.

Comment on this clone: One end of the junction does not line up with germline, which may come from a read error. The genes are TRBV29-1 and TRBJ1-1; 7 positions match TRBD1. Per germline, CDR1 SQVTM and CDR2 ANQGSEA. The CDR3 is 18 residues long. CDR3 residues: CSVEGDYRKGGPRTEAFF. The DNA for the CDR3 is TGCAGCGTCGAAGGCGATTATAGGAAAGGGGGCCCGAGAACCGAAGCTTTCTTT. The full variable domain, with the rest looked up from reference TRBV29-1 and TRBJ1-1, is SAVISQKPSRDICQRGTSLTIQCQVDSQVTMMFWYRQQPGQSLTLIATANQGSEATYESGFVIDKFPISRPNLTFSTLTVSNMSPEDSSIYLCSVEGDYRKGGPRTEAFFGQGTRLTVV.